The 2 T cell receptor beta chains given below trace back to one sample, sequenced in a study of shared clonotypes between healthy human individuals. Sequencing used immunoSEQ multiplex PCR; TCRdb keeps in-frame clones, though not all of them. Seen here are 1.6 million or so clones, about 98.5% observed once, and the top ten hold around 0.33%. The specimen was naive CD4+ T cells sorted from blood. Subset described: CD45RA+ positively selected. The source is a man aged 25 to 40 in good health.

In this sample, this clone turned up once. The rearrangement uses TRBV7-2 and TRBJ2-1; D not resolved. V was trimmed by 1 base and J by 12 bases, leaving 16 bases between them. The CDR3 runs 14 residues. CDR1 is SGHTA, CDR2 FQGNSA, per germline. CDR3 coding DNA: TGTGCCAGCAGCTTAGGGGTTAGCTCAACGTGGCAGTTCTTC. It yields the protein CASSLGVSSTWQFF.

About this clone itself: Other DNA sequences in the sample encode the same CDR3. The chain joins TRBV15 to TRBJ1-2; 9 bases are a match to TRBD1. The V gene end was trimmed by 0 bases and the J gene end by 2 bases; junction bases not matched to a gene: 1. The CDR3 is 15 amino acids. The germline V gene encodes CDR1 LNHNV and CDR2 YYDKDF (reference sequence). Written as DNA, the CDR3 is TGTGCCACCAGCAGAGAGACAGGGGGAAACTATGGCTACACCTTC. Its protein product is CATSRETGGNYGYTF. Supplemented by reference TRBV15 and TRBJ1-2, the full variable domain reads DAMVIQNPRYQVTQFGKPVTLSCSQTLNHNVMYWYQQKSSQAPKLLFHYYDKDFNNEADTPDNFQSRRPNTSFCFLDIRSPGLGDTAMYLCATSRETGGNYGYTFGSGTRLTVV.